Sequencing of this TCR beta chain was carried out in a study of cytomegalovirus exposure and HLA in healthy donors. Findings and caveats of the study: While the bulk of TCR sequences proved rare, some public TCRs turned up in many donors.

Between the trimmed V and J ends, which lost 7 bases and 11 bases, there was a span of 14 bases. CDR3 length: 11 residues. From germline, CDR1 is MGHDK and CDR2 SYGVNS. The table lists this clone with a few counts. What it binds is unknown. PCR primers comprised 60 Vbeta and 13 Jbeta primers. The method was immunoSEQ multiplex PCR; TCRdb's version includes in-frame clones alone and lacks a portion of them. The sample shows under 150,000 clones, 60% to 80% of them seen only once. The chain uses TRBV25-1 and TRBJ1-1, with no clear D. The material sequenced was PBMCs. The source is a woman between 40 and 50 years old in good health and CMV-seropositive. The CDR3 reads CASKEVHLAFF. The CDR3 nucleotides read TGTGCCAGCAAGGAGGTCCACTTGGCTTTCTTT.